Below, 21 T cell receptor beta chains from the same sample are listed, as sequenced in a study of blood T cell repertoires in COVID-19. Sequencing used immunoSEQ multiplex PCR; TCRdb keeps in-frame clones, though not all of them. The sample consists of fewer than 350,000 clones, 90% of them appearing once. The sample was peripheral blood. These receptors came from a woman younger than 45 with COVID-19, enrolled during active disease.

V gene TRBV4-3 combines with J gene TRBJ1-5; the match to TRBD1 covers 8 bases. Germline V gene lookup returns CDR1 LGHNA and CDR2 YSLEER. The CDR3 sequence is 16 residues long. V was clipped by 2 bases and J by 6 bases; unmatched bases: 9. The CDR3 bases are TGCGCCAGCAGCCAATCTCACCACGACAGGGGTCAGCCCCAGCATTTT. It specifies CASSQSHHDRGQPQHF.

The sample holds one count of this clone. The chain couples TRBV18 to TRBJ1-1; D call uncertain. Trimming removed 5 bases from V and 1 base from J, with 14 bases in between. The V gene's germline CDR1 is KGHSH and CDR2 LQKENI. This CDR3 is 15 amino acids long. CDR3 residues: CASSVEDVWNTEAFF. CDR3 in DNA: TGTGCCAGCTCAGTGGAGGACGTTTGGAACACTGAAGCTTTCTTT.

The chain links TRBV7-2 to TRBJ2-1; 7 nucleotides agree with TRBD1. The CDR3 loop spans 15 amino acids. Germline CDR1 is SGHTA and CDR2 is FQGNSA. Trimming removed 3 bases from V and 4 bases from J; junction bases left unmatched: 6. CDR3 sequence reads: CASSLRQGWYNEQFF. The CDR3 region has the DNA TGTGCCAGCAGCTTGAGACAGGGATGGTACAATGAGCAGTTCTTC.

The V gene is TRBV30, the J gene TRBJ1-5, with 7 bases that match TRBD1. The CDR3 is 15 residues long. Trimming removed 2 bases from V and 9 bases from J; junction bases left unmatched: 13. CDR1 and CDR2 (germline): GTSNPN, SVGIG (reference sequence). CDR3 sequence (DNA): TGTGCCTGGAGTCGACAGGGTCAGGGGGGCACGCCCCAGCATTTT. This translates into CAWSRQGQGGTPQHF.

The V call is TRBV27, the J call TRBJ2-5, with 10 positions matching TRBD1. This CDR3 spans 14 amino acids. V shed 6 bases, J shed 5 bases, and the junction held 6 bases outside the gene matches. Germline CDR1 is MNHEY and CDR2 is SMNVEV (reference sequence). The CDR3 sequence: CASRPLDRGETQYF. Written as DNA, the CDR3 is TGTGCCAGCAGACCCCTGGACAGGGGGGAGACCCAGTACTTC.

This chain uses TRBV10-3 with TRBJ2-1; D gene ambiguous. The V gene lost 0 bases and the J gene lost 8 bases, with 11 bases spanning the gap. This CDR3 contains 14 residues. Germline lookup yields CDR1 ENHRY and CDR2 SYGVKD. DNA of the CDR3: TGTGCCATCAGTGAGTCATTGGCCGGAGATGAGCAGTTCTTC. This encodes CAISESLAGDEQFF.

The sample holds a few counts of this clone. CDR3 sequence: CATSPLGGMAKNIQYF. CDR3 in DNA: TGTGCCACCAGCCCTCTTGGGGGGATGGCCAAAAACATTCAGTACTTC. The V gene is TRBV15, the J gene TRBJ2-4, with D tentatively TRBD2 (6 bases). The germline V and J ends were trimmed by 5 bases and 1 base, with 15 bases remaining between them. From germline, CDR1 is LNHNV and CDR2 YYDKDF (reference sequence). The CDR3 has 16 residues.

Only one count was recorded for this clone. The CDR3 loop reads CASSQDSYRDYEQYF. In nucleotides, the CDR3 is TGTGCCAGCAGCCAAGATTCTTACAGGGACTACGAGCAGTACTTC. The rearrangement uses TRBV3-1 (or the pseudogene TRBV3-2) and TRBJ2-7; TRBD1 is a possible D gene (6 bases). Germline V CDR1 and CDR2: LGHDT, YNNKEL (reference sequence). The CDR3 extends over 15 amino acids. Trimming left V 0 bases short and J 3 bases short, with 12 bases between.

This chain uses TRBV7-2 with TRBJ2-7, with TRBD2 as a possible D gene (6 bases). CDR3 size: 15 residues. Per the germline V gene, CDR1 is SGHTA and CDR2 is FQGNSA. V gave up 5 bases and J gave up 0 bases, with 14 bases separating them. The CDR3 nucleotides read TGTGCCAGCAGCATCTCTCTAGCGAGCTCCTACGAGCAGTACTTC. It codes for CASSISLASSYEQYF.

The chain uses TRBV18 and TRBJ1-3; D not certain. Trimming cost V 3 bases and J 2 bases, with 11 bases left between them. The CDR3 length is 15 residues. CDR1 and CDR2 (germline): KGHSH, LQKENI. The CDR3 is CASSPGLGPGNTIYF. CDR3 coding DNA: TGTGCCAGCTCACCCGGACTGGGCCCTGGAAACACCATATATTTT.

To note about this clone: Relative to the germline gene, one junction end is altered; a read error may explain this. The J gene is TRBJ1-4, the V gene TRBV5-4; D might be TRBD1 (5 bases). The length of the CDR3 is 12 residues. Per the germline V gene, CDR1 is SGHNT and CDR2 is YYREEE (reference sequence). The CDR3 here is CASSLETGEEVF. The CDR3 nucleotides are TGTGCCAGCAGCTTGGAAACGGGGGAGGAGGTTTTT.

This sequence joins TRBV5-1 and TRBJ2-5; a possible D gene is TRBD1 (6 bases). The CDR3 extends over 15 amino acids. Trimming removed 0 bases at V and 1 base at J, with 10 bases between. Germline V gene lookup returns CDR1 SGHRS and CDR2 YFSETQ. CDR3 loop: CASSLEGGVQETQYF. For the CDR3, the DNA is TGCGCCAGCAGCTTGGAAGGGGGTGTCCAAGAGACCCAGTACTTC. Based on the CDR3 plus reference TRBV5-1 and TRBJ2-5, the full variable domain is KAGVTQTPRYLIKTRGQQVTLSCSPISGHRSVSWYQQTPGQGLQFLFEYFSETQRNKGNFPGRFSGRQFSNSRSEMNVSTLELGDSALYLCASSLEGGVQETQYFGPGTRLLVL.

This clone was seen only once. V usage is TRBV28 and J usage is TRBJ2-7, with 7 positions matching TRBD2. This CDR3 comprises 13 residues. Germline V CDR1 and CDR2: MDHEN, SYDVKM. V was clipped by 10 bases and J by 2 bases; unmatched bases: 8. CDR3: CATGGPKTYEQYF. As DNA, the CDR3 is TGTGCCACGGGGGGACCGAAGACCTACGAGCAGTACTTC.

This chain joins TRBV2 and TRBJ2-2; 7 nucleotides match TRBD2. With V trimmed by 10 bases and J by 5 bases, 1 base remained unmatched. CDR1 is SNHLY and CDR2 is FYNNEI in the germline V gene. CDR3 length equals 11 residues. CDR3 bases: TGTGCCACGCGGGAGACCGGGGAGCTGTTTTTT. It specifies CATRETGELFF.

This clone came up once. The chain couples TRBV6-5 to TRBJ2-7; 10 bases align to TRBD2. CDR1 and CDR2 (germline): MNHEY, SVGAGI. J gave up 6 bases and V 1 base, and 6 bases lay outside the gene matches. This CDR3 spans 15 amino acids. CDR3 protein: CASSYFLAGVGEQYF. In DNA, the CDR3 is TGTGCCAGCAGTTACTTCCTAGCGGGAGTGGGCGAGCAGTACTTC.

CDR3 region: CASSPGLAIDTQYF. The CDR3 bases are TGTGCCAGCAGCCCGGGACTAGCAATCGATACGCAGTATTTT. The V call is TRBV5-6, the J call TRBJ2-3; 9 nucleotides align to TRBD2. J was trimmed by 6 bases and V by 4 bases; bases with no gene match: 6. The CDR3 is 14 residues long. CDR1 is SGHDT, CDR2 YYEEEE, per germline.

Only a few counts were recorded for this clone. J is TRBJ1-1 and V is TRBV28; D call uncertain. The V end lost 3 bases, the J end lost 1 base, and 9 bases lay between the germline ends. This CDR3 spans 14 amino acids. Looked up from germline, CDR1 is MDHEN and CDR2 is SYDVKM. In nucleotides, the CDR3 is TGTGCCAGCAGTTTCGCCCTAAAGAACACTGAAGCTTTCTTT. This codes for CASSFALKNTEAFF.

The chain employs TRBV2 and TRBJ2-1; TRBD2 aligns across 8 bases. The CDR3 totals 16 residues. Trimming removed 6 bases from V and 6 bases from J; junction bases left unmatched: 13. Germline CDR1 reads SNHLY; CDR2 reads FYNNEI. The DNA for the CDR3 is TGTGCCAGCAGCGCTATGGGACTAGAGGGGGGCAATGAGCAGTTCTTC. Amino acid sequence: CASSAMGLEGGNEQFF.

This chain connects TRBV2 to TRBJ2-7; 10 bases map to TRBD2. V was clipped by 6 bases and J by 4 bases; unmatched bases: 12. This CDR3 has 16 amino acids. Germline CDR1 reads SNHLY; CDR2 reads FYNNEI. CDR3 coding DNA: TGTGCCAGCAGCCCCCGGCTGGCTAGCGGGAGTTACGAGCAGTACTTC. This sequence encodes CASSPRLASGSYEQYF.

This clone was seen a single time. The chain is built from TRBV27 and TRBJ2-2, with 9 bases identical to TRBD2. After removal of 5 bases from V and 4 bases from J, the junction contained 5 bases not matched to a gene. The CDR3 spans 15 residues. Germline lookup yields CDR1 MNHEY and CDR2 SMNVEV (reference sequence). The CDR3 is CASSAGGPGTGELFF. DNA for the CDR3: TGTGCCAGCAGTGCGGGAGGGCCGGGCACCGGGGAGCTGTTTTTT.

This clone was found once. The J gene is TRBJ1-6, the V gene TRBV10-3; no clear D. Per germline, CDR1 ENHRY and CDR2 SYGVKD. The CDR3 is made up of 17 amino acids. Deletions cut 3 bases from V and 9 bases from J, with 21 bases between. The CDR3 loop reads CAISEGFDLRRGSPLHF. DNA of the CDR3: TGTGCCATCAGTGAAGGGTTTGACTTACGACGGGGTTCACCCCTCCACTTT.